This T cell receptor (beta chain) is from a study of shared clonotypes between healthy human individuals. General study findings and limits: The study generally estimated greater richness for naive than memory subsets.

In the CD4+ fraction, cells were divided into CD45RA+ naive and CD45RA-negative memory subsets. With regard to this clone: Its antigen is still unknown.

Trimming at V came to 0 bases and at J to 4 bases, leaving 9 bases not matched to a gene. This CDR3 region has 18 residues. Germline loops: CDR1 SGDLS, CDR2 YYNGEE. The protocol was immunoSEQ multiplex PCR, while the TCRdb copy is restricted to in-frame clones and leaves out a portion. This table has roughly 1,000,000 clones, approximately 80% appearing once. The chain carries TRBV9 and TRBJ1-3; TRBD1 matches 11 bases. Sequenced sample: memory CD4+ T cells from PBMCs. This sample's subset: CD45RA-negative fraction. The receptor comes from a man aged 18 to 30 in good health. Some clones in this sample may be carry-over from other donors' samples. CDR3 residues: CASSVVPGQGATGNTIYF. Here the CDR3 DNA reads TGTGCCAGCAGCGTAGTCCCTGGACAGGGGGCGACCGGAAACACCATATATTTT.